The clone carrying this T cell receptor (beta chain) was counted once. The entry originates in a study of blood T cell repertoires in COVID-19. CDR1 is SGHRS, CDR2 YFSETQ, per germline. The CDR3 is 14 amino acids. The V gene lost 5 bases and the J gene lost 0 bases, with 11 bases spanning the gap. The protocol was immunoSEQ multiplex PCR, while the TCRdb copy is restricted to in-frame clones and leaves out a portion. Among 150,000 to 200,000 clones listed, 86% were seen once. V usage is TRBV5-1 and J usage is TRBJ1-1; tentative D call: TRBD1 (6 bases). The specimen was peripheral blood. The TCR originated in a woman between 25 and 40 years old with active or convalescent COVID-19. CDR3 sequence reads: CASRYRQVNTEAFF. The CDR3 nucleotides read TGCGCCAGCAGGTATAGACAGGTGAACACTGAAGCTTTCTTT.